A selection of T cell receptor beta chains follows, all from one sample in a study of T cell changes during pregnancy in multiple sclerosis. Assay used: immunoSEQ multiplex PCR; TCRdb lists only in-frame clones, some missing. The profile shows 30,000 to 35,000 clones, about nine tenths of them singletons. Sequenced here: CD8+ T cells from peripheral blood mononuclear cells, sampled before pregnancy. The source is a female donor with multiple sclerosis, enrolled in a pregnancy study. Both conserved end residues are part of each CDR3. The order of the fields is V gene, J gene, CDR3 protein.

v_call: TRBV7-3
j_call: TRBJ2-1
cdr3_aa: CASSRLAGDYNEQFF

v_call: TRBV4-3
j_call: TRBJ2-2
cdr3_aa: CASSQDSGGELFF

v_call: TRBV10-3
j_call: TRBJ2-6
cdr3_aa: CAIMGAVPGANVLTF

v_call: TRBV10-3
j_call: TRBJ2-7
cdr3_aa: CAIIQDRGEQYF

v_call: TRBV7-9
j_call: TRBJ2-3
cdr3_aa: CASSLRGPRERDTQYF

v_call: TRBV5-6
j_call: TRBJ1-1
cdr3_aa: CASSWGQVVTEAFF

v_call: TRBV18
j_call: TRBJ2-3
cdr3_aa: CASFSTGPSTDTQYF

v_call: TRBV6-1
j_call: TRBJ1-6
cdr3_aa: CASRVGTTNNSPLHF

v_call: TRBV11-2
j_call: TRBJ1-5
cdr3_aa: CASSLGWSGDRVNQPQHF

v_call: TRBV2
j_call: TRBJ2-7
cdr3_aa: CASRGPPSGPTYEQYF

v_call: TRBV30
j_call: TRBJ2-7
cdr3_aa: CAWSPGGQGAYEQYF

v_call: TRBV27
j_call: TRBJ2-3
cdr3_aa: CASSLYGAYRTDTQYF

v_call: TRBV7-8
j_call: TRBJ1-5
cdr3_aa: CASSLRGQGVSNQPQHF

v_call: TRBV2
j_call: TRBJ2-2
cdr3_aa: CASTRGTAGSTGELFF

v_call: TRBV5-5
j_call: TRBJ1-2
cdr3_aa: CASSESTGHPNYGYTF

v_call: TRBV7-8
j_call: TRBJ1-2
cdr3_aa: CASSLAGVGYTF

v_call: TRBV2
j_call: TRBJ1-4
cdr3_aa: CASSAVGDSNEKLFF